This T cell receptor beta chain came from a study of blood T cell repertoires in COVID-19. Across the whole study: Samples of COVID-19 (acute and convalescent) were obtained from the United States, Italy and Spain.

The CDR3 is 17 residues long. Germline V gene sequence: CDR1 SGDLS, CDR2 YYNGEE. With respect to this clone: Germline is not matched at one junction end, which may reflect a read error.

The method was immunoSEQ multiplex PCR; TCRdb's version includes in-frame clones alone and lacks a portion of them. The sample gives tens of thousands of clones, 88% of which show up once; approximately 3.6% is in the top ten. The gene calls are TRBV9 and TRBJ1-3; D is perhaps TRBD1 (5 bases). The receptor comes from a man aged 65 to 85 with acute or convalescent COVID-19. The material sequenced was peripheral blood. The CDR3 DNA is TGTGCCAGCAGCGTAGGGCCACTTGGGGCCTCTGGGAACACCATATATTTT. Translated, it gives CASSVGPLGASGNTIYF.